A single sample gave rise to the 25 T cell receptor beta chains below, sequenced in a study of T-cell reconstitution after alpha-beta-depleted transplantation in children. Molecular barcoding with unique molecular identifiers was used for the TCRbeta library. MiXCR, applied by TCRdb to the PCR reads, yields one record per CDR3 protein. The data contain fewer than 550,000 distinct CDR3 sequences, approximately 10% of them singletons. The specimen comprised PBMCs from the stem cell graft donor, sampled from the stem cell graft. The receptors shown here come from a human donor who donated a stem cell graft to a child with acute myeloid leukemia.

The CDR3 DNA reads TGTGCCACCAGCAGAGGTCCATCAGGGGAGTCCGGGGAGCTGTTTTTT. Translating gives CATSRGPSGESGELFF. The chain joins TRBV15 to TRBJ2-2, with D possibly being TRBD1 (6 bases). The V end lost 1 base, the J end lost 6 bases, and 15 bases lay between the germline ends. Germline lookup yields CDR1 LNHNV and CDR2 YYDKDF (reference sequence). The CDR3 totals 16 residues. The full variable domain, in which reference TRBV15 and TRBJ2-2 provide the parts outside the CDR3, is DAMVIQNPRYQVTQFGKPVTLSCSQTLNHNVMYWYQQKSSQAPKLLFHYYDKDFNNEADTPDNFQSRRPNTSFCFLDIRSPGLGDTAMYLCATSRGPSGESGELFFGEGSRLTVL.

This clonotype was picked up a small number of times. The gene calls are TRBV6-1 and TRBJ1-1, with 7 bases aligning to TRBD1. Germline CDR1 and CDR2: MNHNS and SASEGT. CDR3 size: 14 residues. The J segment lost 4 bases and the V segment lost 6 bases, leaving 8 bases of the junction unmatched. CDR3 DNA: TGTGCCAGCAGCCAACAGGGGAAGACCACTGAAGCTTTCTTT. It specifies CASSQQGKTTEAFF.

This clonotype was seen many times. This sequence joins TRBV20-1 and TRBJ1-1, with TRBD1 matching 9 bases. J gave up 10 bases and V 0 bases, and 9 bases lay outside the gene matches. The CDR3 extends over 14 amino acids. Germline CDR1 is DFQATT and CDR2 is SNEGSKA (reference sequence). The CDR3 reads CSARDLTGGFGAFF. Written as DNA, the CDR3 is TGCAGTGCTAGAGATCTTACAGGGGGCTTTGGAGCTTTCTTT.

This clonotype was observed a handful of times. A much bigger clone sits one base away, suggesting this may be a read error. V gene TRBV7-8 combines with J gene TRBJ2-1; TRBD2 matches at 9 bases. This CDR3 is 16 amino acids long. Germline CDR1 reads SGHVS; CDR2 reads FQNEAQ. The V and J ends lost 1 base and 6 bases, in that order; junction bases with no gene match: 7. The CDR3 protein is CASSLVAGGPFNEQFF. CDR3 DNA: TGTGCCAGCAGCTTAGTGGCGGGGGGGCCCTTCAATGAGCAGTTCTTC.

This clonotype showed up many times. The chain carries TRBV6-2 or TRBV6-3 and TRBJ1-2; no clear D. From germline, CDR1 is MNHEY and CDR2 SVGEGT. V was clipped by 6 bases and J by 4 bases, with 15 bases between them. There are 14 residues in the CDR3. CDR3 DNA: TGTGCCAGCAGGGGATTGGACGTCACCTATGGCTACACCTTC. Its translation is CASRGLDVTYGYTF.

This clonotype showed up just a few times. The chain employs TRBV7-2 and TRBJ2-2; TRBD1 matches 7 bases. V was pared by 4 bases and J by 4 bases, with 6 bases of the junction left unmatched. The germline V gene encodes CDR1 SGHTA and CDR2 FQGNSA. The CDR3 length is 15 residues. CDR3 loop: CASSSRTGPTGELFF. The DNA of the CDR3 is TGTGCCAGCAGCTCTCGGACAGGCCCCACCGGGGAGCTGTTTTTT.

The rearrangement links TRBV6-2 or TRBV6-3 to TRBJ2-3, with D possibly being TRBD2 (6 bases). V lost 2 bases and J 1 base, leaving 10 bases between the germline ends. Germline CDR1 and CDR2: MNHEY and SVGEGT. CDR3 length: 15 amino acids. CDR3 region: CASSYGGQGTDTQYF. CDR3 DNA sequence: TGTGCCAGCAGTTACGGAGGGCAGGGCACAGATACGCAGTATTTT.

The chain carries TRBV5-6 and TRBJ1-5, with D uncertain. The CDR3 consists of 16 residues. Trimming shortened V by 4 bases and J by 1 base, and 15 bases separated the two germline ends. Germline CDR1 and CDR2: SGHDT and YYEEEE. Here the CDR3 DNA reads TGTGCCAGCAGCGGCGGTGGGCCGGGAAGCAATCAGCCCCAGCATTTT. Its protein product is CASSGGGPGSNQPQHF. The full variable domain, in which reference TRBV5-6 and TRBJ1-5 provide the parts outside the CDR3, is DAGVTQSPTHLIKTRGQQVTLRCSPKSGHDTVSWYQQALGQGPQFIFQYYEEEERQRGNFPDRFSGHQFPNYSSELNVNALLLGDSALYLCASSGGGPGSNQPQHFGDGTRLSIL.

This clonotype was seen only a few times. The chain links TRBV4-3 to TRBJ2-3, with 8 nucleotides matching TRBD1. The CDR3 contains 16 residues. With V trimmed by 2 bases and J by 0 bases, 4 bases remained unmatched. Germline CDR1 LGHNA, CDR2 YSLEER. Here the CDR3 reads CASSQSRTGSTDTQYF. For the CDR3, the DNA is TGCGCCAGCAGCCAATCCCGGACAGGGAGCACAGATACGCAGTATTTT.

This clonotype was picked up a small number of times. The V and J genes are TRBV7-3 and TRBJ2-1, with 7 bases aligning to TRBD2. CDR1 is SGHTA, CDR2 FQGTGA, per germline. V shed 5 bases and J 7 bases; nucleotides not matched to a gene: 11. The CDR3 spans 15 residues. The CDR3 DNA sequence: TGTGCCAGCAGCCGCGGACTAGTCGGGTTGAATGAGCAGTTCTTC. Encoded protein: CASSRGLVGLNEQFF.

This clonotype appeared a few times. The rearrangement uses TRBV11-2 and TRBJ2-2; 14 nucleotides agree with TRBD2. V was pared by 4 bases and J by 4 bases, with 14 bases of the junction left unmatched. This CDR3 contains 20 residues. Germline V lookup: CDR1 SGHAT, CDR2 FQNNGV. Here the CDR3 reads CASSSAGRLAGGPGTGELFF. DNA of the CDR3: TGTGCCAGCAGCTCCGCCGGGCGACTAGCGGGAGGGCCCGGCACCGGGGAGCTGTTTTTT.

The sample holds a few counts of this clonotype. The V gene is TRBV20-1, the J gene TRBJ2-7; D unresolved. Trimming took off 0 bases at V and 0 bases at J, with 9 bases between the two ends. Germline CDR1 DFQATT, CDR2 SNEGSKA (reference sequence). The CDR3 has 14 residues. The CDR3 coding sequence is TGCAGTGCTAGAGATCGGGCGGACTCCTACGAGCAGTACTTC. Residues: CSARDRADSYEQYF.

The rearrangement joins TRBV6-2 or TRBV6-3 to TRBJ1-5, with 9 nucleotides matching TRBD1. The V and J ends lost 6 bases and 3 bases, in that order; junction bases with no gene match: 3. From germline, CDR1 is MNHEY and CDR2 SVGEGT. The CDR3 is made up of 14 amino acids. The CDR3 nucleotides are TGTGCCAGCAGACAGGGGGCCTTCAATCAGCCCCAGCATTTT. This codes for CASRQGAFNQPQHF.

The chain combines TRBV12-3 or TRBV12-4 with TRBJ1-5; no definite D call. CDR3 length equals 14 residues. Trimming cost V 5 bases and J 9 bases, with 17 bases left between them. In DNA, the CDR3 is TGTGCCAGCAGTAGGACGGGCGGGCCTGCGCCCCAGCATTTT. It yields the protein CASSRTGGPAPQHF.

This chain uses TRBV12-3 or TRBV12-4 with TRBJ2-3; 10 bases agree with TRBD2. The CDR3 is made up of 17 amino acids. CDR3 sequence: CTICLRAGGLSTDTQYF. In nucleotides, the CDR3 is TGTACCATCTGTTTGAGAGCGGGAGGGCTAAGCACAGATACGCAGTATTTT.

For the CDR3, the DNA is TGTGCCAGCAGCCCGCGGAGGGTGAACACTGAAGCTTTCTTT. Amino acids: CASSPRRVNTEAFF. This chain joins TRBV7-2 and TRBJ1-1; no clear D. The CDR3 totals 14 residues. Germline V CDR1 and CDR2: SGHTA, FQGNSA. Trimming shortened V by 5 bases and J by 0 bases, and 10 bases separated the two germline ends.

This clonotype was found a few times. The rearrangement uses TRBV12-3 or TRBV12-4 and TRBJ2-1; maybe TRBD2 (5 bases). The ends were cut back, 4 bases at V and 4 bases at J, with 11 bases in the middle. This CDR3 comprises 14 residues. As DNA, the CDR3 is TGTGCCAGCAGTTCGGGATTTACTTACAATGAGCAGTTCTTC. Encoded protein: CASSSGFTYNEQFF.

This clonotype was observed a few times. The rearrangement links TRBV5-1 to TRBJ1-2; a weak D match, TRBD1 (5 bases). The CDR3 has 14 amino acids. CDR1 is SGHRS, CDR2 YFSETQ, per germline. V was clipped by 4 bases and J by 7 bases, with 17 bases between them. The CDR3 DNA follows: TGCGCCAGCAGCCTTGGACCTGAGGGACTTGGCTACACCTTC. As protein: CASSLGPEGLGYTF.

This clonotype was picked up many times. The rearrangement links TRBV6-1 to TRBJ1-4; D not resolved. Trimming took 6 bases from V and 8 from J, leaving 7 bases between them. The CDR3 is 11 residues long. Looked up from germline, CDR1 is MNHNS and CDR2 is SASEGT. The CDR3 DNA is TGTGCCAGCAGCCTTACCGAAAAACTGTTTTTT. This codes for CASSLTEKLFF.

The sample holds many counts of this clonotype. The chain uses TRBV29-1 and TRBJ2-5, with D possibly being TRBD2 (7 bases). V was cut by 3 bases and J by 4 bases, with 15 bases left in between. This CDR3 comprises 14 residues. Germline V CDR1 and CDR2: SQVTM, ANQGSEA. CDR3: CSVDLGGGGETQYF. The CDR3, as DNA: TGCAGCGTTGACCTGGGGGGCGGGGGAGAGACCCAGTACTTC. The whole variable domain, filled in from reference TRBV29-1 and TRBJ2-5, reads SAVISQKPSRDICQRGTSLTIQCQVDSQVTMMFWYRQQPGQSLTLIATANQGSEATYESGFVIDKFPISRPNLTFSTLTVSNMSPEDSSIYLCSVDLGGGGETQYFGPGTRLLVL.

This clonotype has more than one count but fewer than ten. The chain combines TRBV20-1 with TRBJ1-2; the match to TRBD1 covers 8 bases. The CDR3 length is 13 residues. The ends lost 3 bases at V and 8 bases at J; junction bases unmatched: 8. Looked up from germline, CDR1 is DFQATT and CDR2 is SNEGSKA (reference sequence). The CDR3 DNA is TGCAGTGCTAGTTCCGGACAGGGCGGCGGCTACACCTTC. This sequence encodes CSASSGQGGGYTF.

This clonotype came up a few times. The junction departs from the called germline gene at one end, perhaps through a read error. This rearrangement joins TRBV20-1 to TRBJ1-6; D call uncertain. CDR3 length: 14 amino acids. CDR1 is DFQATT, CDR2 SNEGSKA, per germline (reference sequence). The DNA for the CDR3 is TGCAGTGCAAGAGGTCCTCGCGGGAGTTCACCCCTCCACTTT. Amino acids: CSARGPRGSSPLHF.

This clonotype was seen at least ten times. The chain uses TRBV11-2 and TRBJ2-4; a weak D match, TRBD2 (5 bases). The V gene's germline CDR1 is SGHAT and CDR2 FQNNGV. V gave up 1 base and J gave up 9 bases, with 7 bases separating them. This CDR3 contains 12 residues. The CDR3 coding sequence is TGTGCCAGCAGCTTAGGAGGGATCATTCAGTACTTC. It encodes CASSLGGIIQYF.

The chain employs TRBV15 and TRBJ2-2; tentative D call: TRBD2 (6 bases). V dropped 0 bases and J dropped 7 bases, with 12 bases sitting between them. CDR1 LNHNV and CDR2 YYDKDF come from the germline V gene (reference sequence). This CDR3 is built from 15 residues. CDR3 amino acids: CATSRDRGSYGELFF. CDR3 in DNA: TGTGCCACCAGCAGAGATCGGGGGAGTTACGGGGAGCTGTTTTTT.

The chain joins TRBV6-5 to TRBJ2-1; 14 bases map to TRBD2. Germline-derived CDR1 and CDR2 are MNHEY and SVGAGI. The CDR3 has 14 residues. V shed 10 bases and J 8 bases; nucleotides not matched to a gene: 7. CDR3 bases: TGTGCCACACGGGGGACTAGCGGGAGCTATGAGCAGTTCTTC. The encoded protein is CATRGTSGSYEQFF.